Following are 25 T cell receptor beta chains from one sample sequenced in a study of PD-1 blockade in classical Hodgkin lymphoma (dated by TCRdb to 2018 to 2020). This specimen's time point label, per the study, means: cycle 4 day 1 (C4D1), after five to seven weeks of nivolumab. Every trial patient had relapsed following autologous stem cell transplantation, and prior brentuximab vedotin exposure was what differed among cohorts A, B and C. Library construction relied on the immunoSEQ multiplex PCR assay. Drawn from immuneACCESS, this table holds only the in-frame rearrangements with V and J called that TCRdb kept. Clones are partly lost; checked studies trace under half to an unresolved V gene and leave the rest unexplained. The sample table holds about 33,000 clones, of which 72% were seen once. The ten biggest clones cover under 4.5% of the sample. The sequenced sample was peripheral blood mononuclear cells (PBMCs), obtained before the fourth cycle of nivolumab. Source of these receptors: a human donor with classical Hodgkin lymphoma.

The chain links TRBV6-4 to TRBJ2-3; 7 nucleotides line up with TRBD2. Trimming at V came to 7 bases and at J to 3 bases, leaving 4 bases not matched to a gene. The CDR3 sequence is 13 residues long. From germline, CDR1 is MRHNA and CDR2 SNTAGT. Written as DNA, the CDR3 is TGTGCCAGCATCGGGAGGCGGACAGATACGCAGTATTTT. Protein sequence: CASIGRRTDTQYF.

In this sample, this clone is medium-sized (0.01 to 0.1%). The rearrangement joins TRBV6-1 to TRBJ2-7; 8 bases fit TRBD1. With V trimmed by 6 bases and J by 9 bases, 7 bases remained unmatched. Per the germline V gene, CDR1 is MNHNS and CDR2 is SASEGT. The CDR3 is 12 amino acids. In DNA form, the CDR3 reads TGTGCCAGCAGCAGGGACAGGATGATGCAGTACTTC. It translates to CASSRDRMMQYF.

J is TRBJ1-2 and V is TRBV6-5, with a weak D call TRBD1 (5 bases). Trimming took off 2 bases at V and 2 bases at J, with 9 bases between the two ends. CDR1 is MNHEY and CDR2 is SVGAGI in the germline V gene. This CDR3 contains 14 residues. The CDR3 sequence: CASSYQGLNYGYTF. The CDR3, as DNA: TGTGCCAGCAGTTACCAGGGTTTGAACTATGGCTACACCTTC.

The rearrangement links TRBV7-6 to TRBJ2-2; D is unclear. The CDR3 loop spans 15 amino acids. Germline-derived CDR1 and CDR2 are SGHVS and FNYEAQ. Trimming shortened V by 3 bases and J by 2 bases, and 10 bases separated the two germline ends. The CDR3 DNA is TGTGCCAGCAGCTTTGTGGCAGATAACACCGGGGAGCTGTTTTTT. This encodes CASSFVADNTGELFF.

This chain joins TRBV30 and TRBJ1-5; D not certain. Germline loops: CDR1 GTSNPN, CDR2 SVGIG (reference sequence). This CDR3 has 17 residues. V was shortened by 2 bases and J by 2 bases, with 19 bases between the two germline ends. CDR3 DNA sequence: TGTGCCTGGAGTCCCCCCTTGAGACATGGAGGCAATCAGCCCCAGCATTTT. It translates to CAWSPPLRHGGNQPQHF.

This clone occurred once. The rearrangement links TRBV5-4 to TRBJ2-7, with 9 bases aligning to TRBD1. Germline V CDR1 and CDR2: SGHNT, YYREEE (reference sequence). The ends lost 4 bases at V and 2 bases at J; junction bases unmatched: 10. This CDR3 is 16 amino acids long. CDR3 sequence: CASSGALGTGTYEQYF. For the CDR3, the DNA is TGTGCCAGCAGCGGGGCGCTTGGGACAGGGACCTACGAGCAGTACTTC.

V gene TRBV7-9 combines with J gene TRBJ2-1; TRBD1 matches 7 bases. The junction had 5 bases not matched to a gene; V was cut back by 5 bases and J by 1 base. The CDR3 has 15 amino acids. Germline V gives CDR1 SEHNR, CDR2 FQNEAQ (reference sequence). This CDR3 is CASSPTGVSYNEQFF. CDR3 nucleotides: TGTGCCAGCAGCCCCACAGGGGTATCCTACAATGAGCAGTTCTTC.

This clone has a handful of counts. This chain links TRBV6-1 with TRBJ1-1; the D is unclear. Trimming took 7 bases from V and 2 from J, leaving 14 bases between them. CDR1 is MNHNS and CDR2 is SASEGT in the germline V gene. This CDR3 region has 14 residues. In nucleotides, the CDR3 is TGTGCCAGCATTATGAACCCCGAAAACACTGAAGCTTTCTTT. Encoded protein: CASIMNPENTEAFF.

This clone was recorded once. This chain joins TRBV7-2 and TRBJ1-1, with D maybe TRBD1 (6 bases). Trimming pared 4 bases from V and 0 bases from J, leaving 12 bases between. Germline CDR1 is SGHTA and CDR2 is FQGNSA. This CDR3 has 15 amino acids. CDR3 DNA: TGTGCCAGCAGCTCACATGGGGGCCTGAACACTGAAGCTTTCTTT. Protein sequence: CASSSHGGLNTEAFF.

V and J are TRBV7-9 and TRBJ2-1; 10 nucleotides align to TRBD1. From germline, CDR1 is SEHNR and CDR2 FQNEAQ (reference sequence). The V and J ends lost 5 bases and 9 bases, in that order; junction bases with no gene match: 10. The CDR3 has 15 residues. CDR3 nucleotide sequence: TGTGCCAGCAGCGAGCCCGGGACAGGGGCAGGTGAGCAGTTCTTC. This sequence encodes CASSEPGTGAGEQFF. Drawing the rest from reference TRBV7-9 and TRBJ2-1, the complete variable domain is DTGVSQNPRHKITKRGQNVTFRCDPISEHNRLYWYRQTLGQGPEFLTYFQNEAQLEKSRLLSDRFSAERPKGSFSTLEIQRTEQGDSAMYLCASSEPGTGAGEQFFGPGTRLTVL.

A single count supports this clone. One end of the junction does not line up with germline, which may come from a read error. The chain couples TRBV7-3 to TRBJ2-5; D ambiguous. In germline, CDR1 is SGHTA, CDR2 FQGTGA. This CDR3 comprises 13 residues. Here the CDR3 DNA reads TGCGCCAGCAGCCAAGCCGGTGAAGAGACCCAGTACTTC. This translates into CASSQAGEETQYF.

The chain carries TRBV2 and TRBJ2-3; either TRBD1 or TRBD2 may supply D (5 bases each). The CDR3 is 13 amino acids. The V and J ends lost 8 bases and 0 bases respectively, with 9 bases between them. Germline CDR1 SNHLY, CDR2 FYNNEI. The CDR3 DNA reads as TGTGCCAGCTCCCGGGACAGCACAGATACGCAGTATTTT. Its translation is CASSRDSTDTQYF. The variable domain in full, completed from reference TRBV2 and TRBJ2-3, reads EPEVTQTPSHQVTQMGQEVILRCVPISNHLYFYWYRQILGQKVEFLVSFYNNEISEKSEIFDDQFSVERPDGSNFTLKIRSTKLEDSAMYFCASSRDSTDTQYFGPGTRLTVL.

This clone was detected only a few times. The rearrangement joins TRBV10-3 to TRBJ1-1; no firm D call. The ends were cut back, 6 bases at V and 1 base at J, with 6 bases in the middle. CDR1 ENHRY and CDR2 SYGVKD come from the germline V gene. The CDR3 is made up of 12 amino acids. CDR3 sequence: CAIRAGNTEAFF. Written as DNA, the CDR3 is TGTGCCATCAGGGCAGGGAACACTGAAGCTTTCTTT.

This chain links TRBV30 with TRBJ1-2; the D is unclear. CDR1 and CDR2 (germline): GTSNPN, SVGIG (reference sequence). Trimming removed 5 bases at V and 10 bases at J, with 5 bases between. The CDR3 contains 8 residues. The CDR3 DNA sequence: TGTGCCTGGGGACCCTACACCTTC. Amino acids: CAWGPYTF.

V usage is TRBV9 and J usage is TRBJ1-1; a possible D gene is TRBD1 (5 bases). V lost 0 bases and J lost 5, with 17 bases in between. This CDR3 comprises 16 residues. CDR1 is SGDLS, CDR2 YYNGEE, per germline. The chain's CDR3 is CASSVDSDSSWTEAFF. The CDR3 DNA is TGTGCCAGCAGCGTAGATAGTGACAGCAGTTGGACTGAAGCTTTCTTT.

This chain connects TRBV5-1 to TRBJ2-7; 7 positions agree with TRBD1. CDR3 length equals 14 residues. CDR1 is SGHRS and CDR2 is YFSETQ in the germline V gene. The ends lost 0 bases at V and 2 bases at J; junction bases unmatched: 2. CDR3 sequence: CASSLGGQTYEQYF. The CDR3 DNA reads as TGCGCCAGCAGCTTGGGGGGACAGACCTACGAGCAGTACTTC.

The J gene is TRBJ1-4, the V gene TRBV28; no clear D gene. Between the trimmed V and J ends, which lost 1 base and 5 bases, there was a span of 8 bases. The CDR3 is 14 residues long. Germline V lookup: CDR1 MDHEN, CDR2 SYDVKM. This CDR3 is CASSLSGRNEKLFF. The CDR3 bases are TGTGCCAGCAGTTTATCGGGAAGGAATGAAAAACTGTTTTTT. The full variable domain, completed using reference TRBV28 and TRBJ1-4, is DVKVTQSSRYLVKRTGEKVFLECVQDMDHENMFWYRQDPGLGLRLIYFSYDVKMKEKGDIPEGYSVSREKKERFSLILESASTNQTSMYLCASSLSGRNEKLFFGSGTQLSVL.

The table lists this clone with a few counts. The chain combines TRBV18 with TRBJ1-1, with a tentative D call TRBD1 (6 bases). Trimming removed 3 bases from V and 2 bases from J, with 19 bases in between. Germline CDR1 KGHSH, CDR2 LQKENI. CDR3 length: 17 residues. This CDR3 is CASSPLPQGTKNTEAFF. The CDR3 DNA follows: TGTGCCAGCTCACCCTTGCCGCAGGGGACGAAAAACACTGAAGCTTTCTTT.

This sequence joins TRBV5-6 and TRBJ1-1; D might be TRBD1 (5 bases). The CDR3 sequence is 15 residues long. The germline CDR1 and CDR2 sequences are SGHDT and YYEEEE. The ends were cut back, 4 bases at V and 6 bases at J, with 19 bases in the middle. Written as DNA, the CDR3 is TGTGCCAGCAGCCCCCTAGGGAGGGGTTTTGCTGAAGCTTTCTTT. Translated, it gives CASSPLGRGFAEAFF.

The chain links TRBV12-5 to TRBJ1-1; D gene uncertain. From germline, CDR1 is LGHNT and CDR2 FRNRAP. V lost 6 bases to trimming and J lost 5 bases, with 10 bases between them. The CDR3 sequence is 12 residues long. CDR3 sequence (DNA): TGTGCTAGTGGACTCGAGGAGACTGAAGCTTTCTTT. Amino acids: CASGLEETEAFF.

A note on this clone: The sample contains more than one DNA sequence encoding this CDR3. The V and J genes are TRBV6-4 and TRBJ2-2; D call uncertain. The CDR3 contains 14 residues. CDR1 is MRHNA, CDR2 SNTAGT, per germline. V was trimmed by 3 bases and J by 1 base, leaving 6 bases between them. CDR3 nucleotide sequence: TGTGCCAGCAGTGAAGGCCTGAACACCGGGGAGCTGTTTTTT. Translating it yields CASSEGLNTGELFF.

The V gene is TRBV30, the J gene TRBJ1-1, with D maybe TRBD1 (5 bases). The germline CDR1 and CDR2 sequences are GTSNPN and SVGIG (reference sequence). This CDR3 region has 11 residues. Deletions cut 8 bases from V and 5 bases from J, with 12 bases between. The CDR3 DNA reads TGTGCCGGGGCTTTTACGACTGAAGCTTTCTTT. Its translation: CAGAFTTEAFF.

The V gene is TRBV12-2, the J gene TRBJ2-7; the table gives TRBD2 as D, unverified against the DNA. TRBV12-2 is a documented pseudogene. The CDR3 has 20 residues. As DNA, the CDR3 is TGTGCAAGTCGCTTCGTGTGGGCAGGGGTCGGACTAGCGGGGGCCTACGAGCAGTACTTC. Protein: CASRFVWAGVGLAGAYEQYF.

CDR3 amino acids: CASSMGTDNQPQHF. The DNA for the CDR3 is TGTGCCAGTAGTATGGGGACAGACAATCAGCCCCAGCATTTT. This rearrangement joins TRBV19 to TRBJ1-5, with 7 bases matching TRBD1. This CDR3 spans 14 amino acids. Germline assignment: CDR1 LNHDA and CDR2 SQIVND (reference sequence). The junction had 2 bases not matched to a gene; V was cut back by 3 bases and J by 3 bases.

This chain links TRBV27 with TRBJ1-2, with D perhaps TRBD1 (5 bases). Germline V lookup: CDR1 MNHEY, CDR2 SMNVEV (reference sequence). Trimming removed 5 bases from V and 0 bases from J, with 10 bases in between. The CDR3 is 14 amino acids. CDR3 amino acids: CASSDQGANYGYTF. The DNA of the CDR3 is TGTGCCAGCAGTGATCAGGGAGCTAACTATGGCTACACCTTC.